Given below is one T cell receptor beta chain in context. Sequencing was performed with immunoSEQ multiplex PCR; in TCRdb, only in-frame clones are kept and a portion is missing. This table has roughly 180,000 clones, approximately 92% appearing once. This sample was taken from a study of T cell responses to AZD1222 COVID-19 vaccine. CDR1 and CDR2 from the germline V gene are SGHRS and YFSETQ. The V gene lost 4 bases and the J gene lost 4 bases, with 9 bases spanning the gap. This CDR3 comprises 13 residues. The material sequenced was peripheral blood, taken 28 days after the second dose of the MenACWY control vaccine. V is TRBV5-1 and J is TRBJ1-5; perhaps TRBD1 as D (6 bases). This TCR was sampled from an adult who received the MenACWY meningococcal vaccine as a control. This CDR3 is CASSLGQNQPQHF. The CDR3 DNA sequence: TGCGCCAGCAGCCTTGGACAGAATCAGCCCCAGCATTTT.